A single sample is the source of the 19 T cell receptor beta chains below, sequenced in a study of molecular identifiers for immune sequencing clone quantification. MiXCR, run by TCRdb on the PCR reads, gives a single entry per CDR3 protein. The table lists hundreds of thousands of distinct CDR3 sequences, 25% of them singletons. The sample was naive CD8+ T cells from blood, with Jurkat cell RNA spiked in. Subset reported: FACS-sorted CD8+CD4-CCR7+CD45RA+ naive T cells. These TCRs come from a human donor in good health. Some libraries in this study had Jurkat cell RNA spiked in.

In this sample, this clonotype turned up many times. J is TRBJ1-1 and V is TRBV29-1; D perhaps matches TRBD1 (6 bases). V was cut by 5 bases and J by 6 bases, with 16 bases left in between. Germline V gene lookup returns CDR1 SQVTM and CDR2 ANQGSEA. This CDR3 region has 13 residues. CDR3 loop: CSVPTQQGSEAFF. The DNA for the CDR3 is TGCAGCGTTCCGACGCAACAGGGATCTGAAGCTTTCTTT.

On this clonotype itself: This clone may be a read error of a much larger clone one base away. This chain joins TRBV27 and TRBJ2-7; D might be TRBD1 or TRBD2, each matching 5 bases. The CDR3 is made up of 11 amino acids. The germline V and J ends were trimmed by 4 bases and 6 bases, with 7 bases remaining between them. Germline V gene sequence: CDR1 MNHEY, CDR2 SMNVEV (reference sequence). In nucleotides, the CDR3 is TGTGCCAGCAGTTGGGGGTCCGAGCAGTACTTC. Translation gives CASSWGSEQYF.

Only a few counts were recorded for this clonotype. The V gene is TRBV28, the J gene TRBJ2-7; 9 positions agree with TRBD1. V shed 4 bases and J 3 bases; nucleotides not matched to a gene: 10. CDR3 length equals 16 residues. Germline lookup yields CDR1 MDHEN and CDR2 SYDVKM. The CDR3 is CASSSADRGKDYEQYF. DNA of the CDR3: TGTGCCAGCAGTTCAGCCGACAGGGGGAAAGACTACGAGCAGTACTTC.

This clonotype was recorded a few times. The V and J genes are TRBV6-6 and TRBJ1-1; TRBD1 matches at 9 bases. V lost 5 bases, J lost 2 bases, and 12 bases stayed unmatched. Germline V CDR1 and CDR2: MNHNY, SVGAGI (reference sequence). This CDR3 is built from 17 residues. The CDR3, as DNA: TGTGCCAGCAGTGAGGGACAGGGCGCTTTGGGAAACACTGAAGCTTTCTTT. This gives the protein CASSEGQGALGNTEAFF.

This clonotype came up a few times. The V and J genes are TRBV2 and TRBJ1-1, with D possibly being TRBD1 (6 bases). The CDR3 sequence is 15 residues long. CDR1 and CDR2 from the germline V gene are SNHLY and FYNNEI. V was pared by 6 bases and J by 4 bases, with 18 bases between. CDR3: CASSYPGLGGTEAFF. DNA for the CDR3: TGTGCCAGCAGCTACCCCGGGCTAGGGGGCACTGAAGCTTTCTTT.

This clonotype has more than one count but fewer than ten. Here the CDR3 reads CASSTPARAFF. In nucleotides, the CDR3 is TGTGCCAGTAGTACTCCCGCCCGGGCTTTCTTT. This chain joins TRBV19 and TRBJ1-1; D not certain. The CDR3 extends over 11 amino acids. Germline CDR1 LNHDA, CDR2 SQIVND (reference sequence). With 4 bases removed from V and 11 bases from J, the gap between germline ends came to 11 bases.

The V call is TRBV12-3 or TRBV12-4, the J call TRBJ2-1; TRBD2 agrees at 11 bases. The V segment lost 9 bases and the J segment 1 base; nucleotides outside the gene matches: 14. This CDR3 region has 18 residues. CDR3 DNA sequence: TGTGCCAGTGAGTTAAGCCGTACTAGCGGGGGTTCCTACAATGAGCAGTTCTTC. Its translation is CASELSRTSGGSYNEQFF.

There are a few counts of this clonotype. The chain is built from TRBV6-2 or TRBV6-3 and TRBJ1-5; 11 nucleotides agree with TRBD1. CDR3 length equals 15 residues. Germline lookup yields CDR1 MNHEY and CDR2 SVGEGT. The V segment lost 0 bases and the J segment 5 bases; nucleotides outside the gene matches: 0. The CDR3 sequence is CASSYSGQGDQPQHF. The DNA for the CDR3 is TGTGCCAGCAGTTACTCGGGACAGGGGGATCAGCCCCAGCATTTT.

The chain's CDR3 is CSARDLWGLAGLEQYF. CDR3 nucleotide sequence: TGCAGTGCTAGGGACCTGTGGGGACTAGCGGGACTAGAGCAGTACTTC. The V and J genes are TRBV20-1 and TRBJ2-7; 13 positions match TRBD2. Per germline, CDR1 DFQATT and CDR2 SNEGSKA (reference sequence). The CDR3 runs to 16 residues. Losses at the gene ends were 3 bases for V and 7 bases for J; bases not matched to a gene: 12.

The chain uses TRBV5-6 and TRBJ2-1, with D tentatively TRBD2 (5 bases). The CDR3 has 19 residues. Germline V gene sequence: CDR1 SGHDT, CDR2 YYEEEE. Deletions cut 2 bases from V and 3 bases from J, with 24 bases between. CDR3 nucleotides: TGTGCCAGCAGCTTTTCCGGGCGCGGGCGGCTAGGTCTCTACAATGAGCAGTTCTTC. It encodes CASSFSGRGRLGLYNEQFF. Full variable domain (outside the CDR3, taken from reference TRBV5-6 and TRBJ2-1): DAGVTQSPTHLIKTRGQQVTLRCSPKSGHDTVSWYQQALGQGPQFIFQYYEEEERQRGNFPDRFSGHQFPNYSSELNVNALLLGDSALYLCASSFSGRGRLGLYNEQFFGPGTRLTVL.

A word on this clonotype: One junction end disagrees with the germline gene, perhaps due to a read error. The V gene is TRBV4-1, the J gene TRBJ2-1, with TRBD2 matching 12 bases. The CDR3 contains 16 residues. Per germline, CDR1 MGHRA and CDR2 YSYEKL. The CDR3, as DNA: TGCGCCAGCAGCCAACTACTAGCGGGAGGTAGGAATGCGCAGTTCTTC. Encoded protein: CASSQLLAGGRNAQFF.

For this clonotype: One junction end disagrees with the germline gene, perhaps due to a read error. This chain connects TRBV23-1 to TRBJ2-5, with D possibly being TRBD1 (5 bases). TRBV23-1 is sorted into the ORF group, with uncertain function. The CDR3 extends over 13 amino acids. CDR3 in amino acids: CARNRQCQEPQYF. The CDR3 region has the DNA TGCGCCCGCAATAGACAGTGCCAAGAGCCCCAGTACTTC.

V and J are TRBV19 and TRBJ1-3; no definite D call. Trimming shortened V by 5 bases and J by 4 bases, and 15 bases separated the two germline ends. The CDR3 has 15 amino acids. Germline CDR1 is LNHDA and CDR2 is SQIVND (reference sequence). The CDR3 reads CASSARVWPGNTIYF. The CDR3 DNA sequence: TGTGCCAGTAGTGCACGGGTCTGGCCAGGAAACACCATATATTTT.

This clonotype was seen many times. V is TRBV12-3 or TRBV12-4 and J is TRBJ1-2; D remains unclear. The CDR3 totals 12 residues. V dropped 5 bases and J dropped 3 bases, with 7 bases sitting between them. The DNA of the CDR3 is TGTGCCAGCAGTCTACAGTACTATGGCTACACCTTC. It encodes CASSLQYYGYTF.

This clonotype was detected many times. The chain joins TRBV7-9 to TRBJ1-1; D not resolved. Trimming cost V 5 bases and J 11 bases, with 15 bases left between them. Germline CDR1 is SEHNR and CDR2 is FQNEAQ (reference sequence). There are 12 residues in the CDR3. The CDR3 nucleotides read TGTGCCAGCAGCCCTCTTGAGTCGAGGGCTTTCTTT. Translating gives CASSPLESRAFF. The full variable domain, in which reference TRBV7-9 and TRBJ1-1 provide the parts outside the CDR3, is DTGVSQNPRHKITKRGQNVTFRCDPISEHNRLYWYRQTLGQGPEFLTYFQNEAQLEKSRLLSDRFSAERPKGSFSTLEIQRTEQGDSAMYLCASSPLESRAFFGQGTRLTVV.

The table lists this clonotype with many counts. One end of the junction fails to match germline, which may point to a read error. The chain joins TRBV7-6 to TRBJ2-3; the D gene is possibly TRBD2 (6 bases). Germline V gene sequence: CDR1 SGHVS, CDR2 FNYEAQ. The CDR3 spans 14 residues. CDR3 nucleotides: TGTGCTAGCAGCTTATCGGGAGCTCCAGATACGCAGTATTTT. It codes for CASSLSGAPDTQYF.

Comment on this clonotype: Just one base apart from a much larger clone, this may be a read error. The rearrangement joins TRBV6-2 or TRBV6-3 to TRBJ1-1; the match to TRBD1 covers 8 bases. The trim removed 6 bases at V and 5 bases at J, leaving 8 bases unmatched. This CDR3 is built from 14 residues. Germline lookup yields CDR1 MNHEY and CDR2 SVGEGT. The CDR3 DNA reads TGTGCCAGCAGGGTAGCAGGGGGCCGAACTGAAGCTTTCTTT. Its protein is CASRVAGGRTEAFF.

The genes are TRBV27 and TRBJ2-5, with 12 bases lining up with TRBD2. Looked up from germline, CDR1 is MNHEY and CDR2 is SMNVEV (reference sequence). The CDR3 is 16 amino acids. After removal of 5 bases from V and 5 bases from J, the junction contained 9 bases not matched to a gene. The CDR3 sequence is CASSTGLAGWGETQYF. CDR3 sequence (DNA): TGTGCCAGCAGTACCGGACTAGCGGGGTGGGGTGAGACCCAGTACTTC.

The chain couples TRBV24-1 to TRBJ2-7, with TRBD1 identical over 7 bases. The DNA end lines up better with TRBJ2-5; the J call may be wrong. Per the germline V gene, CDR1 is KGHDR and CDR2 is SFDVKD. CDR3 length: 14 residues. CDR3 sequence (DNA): TGTGCCACCAGTGATTGGGACAGTCAAGAGACCCAGTACTTC. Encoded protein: CATSDWDSQETQYF.